The TCR beta chain under discussion was sequenced for a study of patients and donors after allogeneic stem cell transplantation. TCRdb reprocessed the RT-PCR reads via MiXCR and lists one record per CDR3 protein. The data hold approximately 140,000 distinct CDR3 sequences, with about two fifths observed a single time. After removal of 4 bases from V and 3 bases from J, the junction contained 9 bases not matched to a gene. From germline, CDR1 is SGHRS and CDR2 YFSETQ. This CDR3 is built from 16 residues. J is TRBJ2-5 and V is TRBV5-1; 10 bases map to TRBD2. The TCR was taken from a human donor who was either an allogeneic HSCT recipient or a stem cell or donor lymphocyte infusion donor (not recorded which). It is not recorded whose cells these are; they may come from a transplant donor. Sequencing was performed on blood, either unsorted or a sorted T cell fraction (not recorded which). In DNA form, the CDR3 reads TGCGCCAGCAGCCCAGAGGGACTAGCGTACGAAGAGACCCAGTACTTC. This codes for CASSPEGLAYEETQYF.